These 8 T cell receptor beta chains originate from one sample sequenced in a study of regulatory T cells in long-lasting Graves disease. Time point defined: persistent/refractory GD, antithyroid drugs over 5 years with positive TRAb. Extracted PBMC RNA gave rise to the TCR library. The authors built TCR beta libraries using iRepertoire HTBI primers and Arm-PCR of CDR3 regions. TCRdb analysed the multiplex PCR reads with MiXCR anew, one entry per CDR3 protein. The profile shows about 420,000 distinct CDR3 sequences, about 25% of them singletons. The material was peripheral blood mononuclear cells (PBMCs), obtained when the disease was refractory, from a patient treated with antithyroid drugs. These receptors were taken from a female donor with Graves disease.

This clonotype was picked up many times. The chain employs TRBV7-2 and TRBJ2-7; TRBD2 aligns across 15 bases. Germline CDR1 is SGHTA and CDR2 is FQGNSA. CDR3 length equals 14 residues. V lost 3 bases, J lost 7 bases, and 1 base stayed unmatched. The CDR3, as DNA: TGTGCCAGCAGCTTGGGACTAGCGGGAGGAGAGCAGTACTTC. Translated, it gives CASSLGLAGGEQYF.

This clonotype was detected ten times or more. The chain has TRBV6-1 and TRBJ1-1; D is ambiguous. CDR1 MNHNS and CDR2 SASEGT come from the germline V gene. The CDR3 covers 11 residues. V was clipped by 8 bases and J by 1 base, with 5 bases between them. The CDR3 sequence is CASRWNTEAFF. The CDR3 coding sequence is TGTGCCAGCCGGTGGAACACTGAAGCTTTCTTT.

As concerns this clonotype: A read error may explain this, as a much larger clone is one base away. No conserved phenylalanine or tryptophan is present at the end of the CDR3, so a read error is the likely explanation. The rearrangement joins TRBV20-1 to TRBJ1-1, with a possible D match to TRBD1 (5 bases). Germline V gene data show CDR1 as DFQATT and CDR2 as SNEGSKA (reference sequence). With 3 bases removed from V and 4 bases from J, the gap between germline ends came to 12 bases. The CDR3 sequence is 13 residues long. CDR3 nucleotide sequence: TGCAGTGCTAGCAAAGACAGCGCCACTGAAGCTTTCTCT. It encodes CSASKDSATEAFS.

CDR3 sequence reads: CASSSWDRGESGANVLTF. Written as DNA, the CDR3 is TGTGCCAGCAGCTCATGGGACAGGGGTGAATCTGGGGCCAACGTCCTGACTTTC. The rearrangement joins TRBV11-3 to TRBJ2-6; 10 nucleotides align to TRBD1. Losses at the gene ends were 4 bases for V and 1 base for J; bases not matched to a gene: 7. The CDR3 spans 18 residues. Looked up from germline, CDR1 is SGHNT and CDR2 is YENEEA.

This clonotype was seen ten or more times. V usage is TRBV10-3 and J usage is TRBJ2-5; possibly TRBD2 for D (5 bases). Germline lookup yields CDR1 ENHRY and CDR2 SYGVKD. This CDR3 is built from 14 residues. Trimming pared 6 bases from V and 2 bases from J, leaving 13 bases between. The chain's CDR3 is CAIRSGSGQETQYF. The CDR3 DNA reads TGTGCCATCAGATCGGGAAGCGGTCAAGAGACCCAGTACTTC.

This chain uses TRBV28 with TRBJ1-3; maybe TRBD1 (6 bases). The germline V gene encodes CDR1 MDHEN and CDR2 SYDVKM. The CDR3 has 15 amino acids. Trimming took off 5 bases at V and 2 bases at J, with 13 bases between the two ends. The CDR3 reads CASSPIRGPGNTIYF. The CDR3 DNA reads as TGTGCCAGCAGTCCCATCAGGGGTCCTGGAAACACCATATATTTT. The whole variable domain, filled in from reference TRBV28 and TRBJ1-3, reads DVKVTQSSRYLVKRTGEKVFLECVQDMDHENMFWYRQDPGLGLRLIYFSYDVKMKEKGDIPEGYSVSREKKERFSLILESASTNQTSMYLCASSPIRGPGNTIYFGEGSWLTVV.

This clonotype was counted only a few times. The chain has TRBV11-1 and TRBJ2-7; D may be TRBD1 or TRBD2 (5 bases each). CDR3 length: 17 amino acids. The germline CDR1 and CDR2 sequences are SGHAT and FQDESV (reference sequence). The V and J ends lost 5 bases and 1 base respectively, with 21 bases between them. The CDR3 DNA reads as TGTGCCAGCAGCGCAGACGGTATGGGACGCCCTTCCTACGAGCAGTACTTC. This encodes CASSADGMGRPSYEQYF.

V usage is TRBV18 and J usage is TRBJ2-7, with D maybe TRBD2 (6 bases). Trimming cost V 2 bases and J 0 bases, with 11 bases left between them. The germline CDR1 and CDR2 sequences are KGHSH and LQKENI. The CDR3 is 15 residues long. CDR3 coding DNA: TGTGCCAGCTCACCATCTACGGGAGCCTCCTACGAGCAGTACTTC. This gives the protein CASSPSTGASYEQYF.